The entry that follows covers one TCR beta chain sequence. Its specificity is not known. Uncultured naive and memory CD4+ T cells supplied DNA for deep TCR-beta sequencing. TCRdb's table, derived via immunoSEQ multiplex PCR, lists solely in-frame clones and lacks some. The data show some 65,000 clones, about 87% seen once. Before the COVID-19 pandemic, during about 2010-2019, CD4+ T cells were taken from unexposed donors. CD4 enrichment then naive enrichment separated naive from memory CD4+ cells. The data belong to a study of CD4 T cells in relation to SARS-CoV-2 and coronaviruses. Study outcomes and limitations: No crossreactivity against non-spike viral proteins was tested here. According to naive versus memory sequencing, detected responses are memory recall, not newly primed.

Sequenced material: memory CD4+ T cells from PBMCs. The TCR sequence derives from a human donor in good health.

DNA for the CDR3: TGTGCCAGCTCGGGCCTCCAGGGTATTGTCACTGAAGCTTTCTTT. This translates into CASSGLQGIVTEAFF. V usage is TRBV18 and J usage is TRBJ1-1; D perhaps matches TRBD1 (5 bases). Deletions cut 6 bases from V and 4 bases from J, with 18 bases between. The CDR3 totals 15 residues. The V gene's germline CDR1 is KGHSH and CDR2 LQKENI. Full variable domain (outside the CDR3, taken from reference TRBV18 and TRBJ1-1): NAGVMQNPRHLVRRRGQEARLRCSPMKGHSHVYWYRQLPEEGLKFMVYLQKENIIDESGMPKERFSAEFPKEGPSILRIQQVVRGDSAAYFCASSGLQGIVTEAFFGQGTRLTVV.